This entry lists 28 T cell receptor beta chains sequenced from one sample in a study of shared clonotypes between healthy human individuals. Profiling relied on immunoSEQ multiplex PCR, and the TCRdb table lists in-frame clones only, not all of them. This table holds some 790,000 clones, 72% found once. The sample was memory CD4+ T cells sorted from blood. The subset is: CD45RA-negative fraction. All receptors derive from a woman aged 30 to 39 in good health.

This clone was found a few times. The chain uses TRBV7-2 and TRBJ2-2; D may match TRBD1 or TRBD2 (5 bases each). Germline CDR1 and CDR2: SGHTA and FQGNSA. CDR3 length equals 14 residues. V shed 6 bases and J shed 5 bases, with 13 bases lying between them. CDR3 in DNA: TGTGCCAGCAGGAGGGGAGAGGCGACCGGGGAGCTGTTTTTT. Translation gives CASRRGEATGELFF.

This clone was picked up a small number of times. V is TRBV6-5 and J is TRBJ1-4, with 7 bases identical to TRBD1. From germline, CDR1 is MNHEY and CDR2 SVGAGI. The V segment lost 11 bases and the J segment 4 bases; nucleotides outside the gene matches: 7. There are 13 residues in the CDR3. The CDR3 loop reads CAAAGQINEKLFF. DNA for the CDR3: TGTGCCGCCGCGGGACAGATTAATGAAAAACTGTTTTTT.

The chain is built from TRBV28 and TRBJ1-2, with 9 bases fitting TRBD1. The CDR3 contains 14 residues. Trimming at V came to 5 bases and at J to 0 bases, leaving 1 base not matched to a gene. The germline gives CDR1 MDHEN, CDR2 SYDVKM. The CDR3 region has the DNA TGTGCCAGCAGTCGGACAGGGGCTAACTATGGCTACACCTTC. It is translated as CASSRTGANYGYTF.

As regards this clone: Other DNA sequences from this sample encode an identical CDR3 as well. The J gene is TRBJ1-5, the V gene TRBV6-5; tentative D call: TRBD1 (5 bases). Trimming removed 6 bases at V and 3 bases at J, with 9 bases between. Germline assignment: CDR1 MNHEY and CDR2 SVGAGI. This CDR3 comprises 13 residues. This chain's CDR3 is CASSRQSNQPQHF. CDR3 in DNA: TGTGCCAGCAGCCGACAGTCCAATCAGCCCCAGCATTTT.

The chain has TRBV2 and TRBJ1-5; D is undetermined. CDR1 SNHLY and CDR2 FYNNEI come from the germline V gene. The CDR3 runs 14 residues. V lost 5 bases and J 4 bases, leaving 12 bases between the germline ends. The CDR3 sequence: CASSSTTENQPQHF. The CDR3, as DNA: TGTGCCAGCAGTTCCACGACGGAAAATCAGCCCCAGCATTTT.

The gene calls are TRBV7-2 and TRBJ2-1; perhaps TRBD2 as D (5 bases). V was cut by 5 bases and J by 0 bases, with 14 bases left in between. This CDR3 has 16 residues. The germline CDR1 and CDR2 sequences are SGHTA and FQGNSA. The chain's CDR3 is CASSPAGGSSYNEQFF. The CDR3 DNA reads TGTGCCAGCAGCCCGGCGGGCGGATCCTCCTACAATGAGCAGTTCTTC.

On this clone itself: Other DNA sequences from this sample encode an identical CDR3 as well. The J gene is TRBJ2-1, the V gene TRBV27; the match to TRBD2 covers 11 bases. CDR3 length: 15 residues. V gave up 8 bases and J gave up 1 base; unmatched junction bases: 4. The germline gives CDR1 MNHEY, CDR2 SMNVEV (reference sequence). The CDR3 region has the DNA TGTGCCAGCGGCAGACTAGCGGGATCCTACAATGAGCAGTTCTTC. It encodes CASGRLAGSYNEQFF.

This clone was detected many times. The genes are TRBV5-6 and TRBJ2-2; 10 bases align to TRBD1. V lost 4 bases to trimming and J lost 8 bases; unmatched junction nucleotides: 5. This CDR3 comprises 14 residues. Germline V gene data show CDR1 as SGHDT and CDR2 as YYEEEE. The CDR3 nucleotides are TGTGCCAGCAGCGGGGACAGGGGTCGAGGGGAGCTGTTTTTT. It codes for CASSGDRGRGELFF.

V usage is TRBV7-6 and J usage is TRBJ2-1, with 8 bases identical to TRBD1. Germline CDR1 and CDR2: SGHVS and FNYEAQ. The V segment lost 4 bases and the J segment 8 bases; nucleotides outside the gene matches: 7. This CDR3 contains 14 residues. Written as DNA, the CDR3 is TGTGCCAGCAGCTCCGGGACAGGAAGGTATGAGCAGTTCTTC. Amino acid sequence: CASSSGTGRYEQFF.

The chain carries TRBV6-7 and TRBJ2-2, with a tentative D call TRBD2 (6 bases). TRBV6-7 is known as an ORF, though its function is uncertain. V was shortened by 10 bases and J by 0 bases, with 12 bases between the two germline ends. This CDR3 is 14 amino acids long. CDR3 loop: CATGGFSNTGELFF. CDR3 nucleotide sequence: TGTGCCACCGGAGGGTTCTCGAACACCGGGGAGCTGTTTTTT.

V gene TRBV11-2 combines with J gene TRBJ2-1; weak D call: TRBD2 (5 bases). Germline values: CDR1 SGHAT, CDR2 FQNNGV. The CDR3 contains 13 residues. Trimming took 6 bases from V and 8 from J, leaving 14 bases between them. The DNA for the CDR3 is TGTGCCAGCAGGGATCTGGGGAGCTATGAGCAGTTCTTC. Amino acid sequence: CASRDLGSYEQFF.

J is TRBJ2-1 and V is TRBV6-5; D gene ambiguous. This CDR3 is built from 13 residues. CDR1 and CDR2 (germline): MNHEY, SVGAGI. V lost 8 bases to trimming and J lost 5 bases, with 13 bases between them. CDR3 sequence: CASFRQPDNEQFF. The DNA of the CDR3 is TGTGCCAGCTTCCGGCAGCCAGACAATGAGCAGTTCTTC.

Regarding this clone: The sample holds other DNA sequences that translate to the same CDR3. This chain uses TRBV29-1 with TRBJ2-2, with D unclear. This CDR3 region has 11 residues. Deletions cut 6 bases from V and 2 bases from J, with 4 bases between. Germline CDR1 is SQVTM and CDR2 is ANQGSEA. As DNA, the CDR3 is TGCAGCGTCCGAAACACCGGGGAGCTGTTTTTT. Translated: CSVRNTGELFF.

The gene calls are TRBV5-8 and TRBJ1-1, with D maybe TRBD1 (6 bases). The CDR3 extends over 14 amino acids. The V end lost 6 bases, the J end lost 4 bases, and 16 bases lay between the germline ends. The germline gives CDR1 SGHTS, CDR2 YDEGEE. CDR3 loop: CASTLQGEGTEAFF. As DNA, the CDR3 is TGTGCCAGCACCCTACAGGGCGAGGGCACTGAAGCTTTCTTT. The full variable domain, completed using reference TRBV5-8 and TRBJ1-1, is EAGVTQSPTHLIKTRGQQATLRCSPISGHTSVYWYQQALGLGLQFLLWYDEGEERNRGNFPPRFSGRQFPNYSSELNVNALELEDSALYLCASTLQGEGTEAFFGQGTRLTVV.

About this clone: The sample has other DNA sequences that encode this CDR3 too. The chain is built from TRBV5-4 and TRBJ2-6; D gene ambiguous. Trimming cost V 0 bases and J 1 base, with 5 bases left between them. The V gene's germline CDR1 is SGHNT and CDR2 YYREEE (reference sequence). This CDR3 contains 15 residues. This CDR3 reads CASSLVVSGANVLTF. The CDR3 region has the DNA TGTGCCAGCAGCTTGGTTGTGTCTGGGGCCAACGTCCTGACTTTC.

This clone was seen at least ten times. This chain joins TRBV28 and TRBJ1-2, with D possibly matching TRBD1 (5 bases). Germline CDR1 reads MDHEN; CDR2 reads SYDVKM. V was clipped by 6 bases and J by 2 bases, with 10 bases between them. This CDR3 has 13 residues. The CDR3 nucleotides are TGTGCCAGCAGGCTGGCAGGGAACTATGGCTACACCTTC. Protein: CASRLAGNYGYTF.

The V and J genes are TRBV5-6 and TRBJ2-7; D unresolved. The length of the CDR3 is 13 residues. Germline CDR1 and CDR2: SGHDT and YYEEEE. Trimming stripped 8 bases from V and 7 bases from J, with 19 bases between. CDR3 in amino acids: CARVGLFAWEQYF. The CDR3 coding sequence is TGTGCCAGGGTCGGGCTGTTCGCATGGGAGCAGTACTTC.

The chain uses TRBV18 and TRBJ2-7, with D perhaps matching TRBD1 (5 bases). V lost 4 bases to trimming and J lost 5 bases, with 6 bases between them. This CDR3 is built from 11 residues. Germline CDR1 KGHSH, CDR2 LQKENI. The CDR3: CASSLRDEQYF. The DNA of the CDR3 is TGTGCCAGCTCACTCAGGGACGAGCAGTACTTC.

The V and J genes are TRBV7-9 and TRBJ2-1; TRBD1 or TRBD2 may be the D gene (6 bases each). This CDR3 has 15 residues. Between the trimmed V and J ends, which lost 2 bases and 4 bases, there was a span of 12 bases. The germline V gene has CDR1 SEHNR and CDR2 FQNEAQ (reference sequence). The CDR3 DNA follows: TGTGCCAGCAGCTTAAGGGGGGAGGTGTACAATGAGCAGTTCTTC. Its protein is CASSLRGEVYNEQFF. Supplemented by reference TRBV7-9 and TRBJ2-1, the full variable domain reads DTGVSQNPRHKITKRGQNVTFRCDPISEHNRLYWYRQTLGQGPEFLTYFQNEAQLEKSRLLSDRFSAERPKGSFSTLEIQRTEQGDSAMYLCASSLRGEVYNEQFFGPGTRLTVL.

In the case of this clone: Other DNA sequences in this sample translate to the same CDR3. This CDR3 reads CASSLRLAEYNEQFF. The DNA of the CDR3 is TGTGCCAGCAGCTTACGACTAGCGGAGTACAATGAGCAGTTCTTC. This chain connects TRBV7-3 to TRBJ2-1, with 9 bases lining up with TRBD2. This CDR3 has 15 amino acids. Per germline, CDR1 SGHTA and CDR2 FQGTGA. J was trimmed by 4 bases and V by 2 bases; bases with no gene match: 3.

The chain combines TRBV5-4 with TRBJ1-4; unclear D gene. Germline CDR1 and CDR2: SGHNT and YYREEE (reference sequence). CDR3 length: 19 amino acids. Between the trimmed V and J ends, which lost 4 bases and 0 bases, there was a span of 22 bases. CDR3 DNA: TGTGCCAGCAGCAAAAGGCCACCCCAACAGAAGTCAACTAATGAAAAACTGTTTTTT. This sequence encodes CASSKRPPQQKSTNEKLFF.

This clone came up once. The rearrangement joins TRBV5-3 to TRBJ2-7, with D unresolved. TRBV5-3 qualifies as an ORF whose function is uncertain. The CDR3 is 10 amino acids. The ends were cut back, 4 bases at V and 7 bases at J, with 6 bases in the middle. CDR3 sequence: CARSDREQYF. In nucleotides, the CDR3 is TGTGCCAGAAGCGATAGGGAGCAGTACTTC.

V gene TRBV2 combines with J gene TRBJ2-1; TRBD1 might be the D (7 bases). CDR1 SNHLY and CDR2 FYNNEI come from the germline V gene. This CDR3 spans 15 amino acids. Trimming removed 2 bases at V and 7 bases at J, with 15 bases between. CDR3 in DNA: TGTGCCAGCAGTGAAAAGGGGGCAGGGAGGAATGAGCAGTTCTTC. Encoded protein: CASSEKGAGRNEQFF.

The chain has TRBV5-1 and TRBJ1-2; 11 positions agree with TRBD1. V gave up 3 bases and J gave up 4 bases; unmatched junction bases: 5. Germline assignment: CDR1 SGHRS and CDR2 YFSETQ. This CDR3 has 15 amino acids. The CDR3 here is CASSSSDRGLYGYTF. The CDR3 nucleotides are TGCGCCAGCAGCTCCTCGGACAGGGGGCTCTATGGCTACACCTTC.

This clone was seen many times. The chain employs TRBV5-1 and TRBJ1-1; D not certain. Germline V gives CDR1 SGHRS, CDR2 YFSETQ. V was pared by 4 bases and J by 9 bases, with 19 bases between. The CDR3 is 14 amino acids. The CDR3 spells CASSPGNREDKAFF. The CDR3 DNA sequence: TGCGCCAGCAGCCCGGGGAACAGAGAAGACAAAGCTTTCTTT.

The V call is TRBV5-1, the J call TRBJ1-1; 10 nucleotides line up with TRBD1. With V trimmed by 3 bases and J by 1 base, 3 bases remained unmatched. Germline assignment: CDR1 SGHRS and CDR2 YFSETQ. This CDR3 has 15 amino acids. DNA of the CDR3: TGCGCCAGCAGCTCTTGGGACAGGGGGAACACTGAAGCTTTCTTT. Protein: CASSSWDRGNTEAFF.

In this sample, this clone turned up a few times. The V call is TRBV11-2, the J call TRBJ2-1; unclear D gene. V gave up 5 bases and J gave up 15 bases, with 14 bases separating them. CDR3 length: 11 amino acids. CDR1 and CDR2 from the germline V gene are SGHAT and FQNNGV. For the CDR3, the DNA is TGTGCCAGCAGCCCTGGGCCATCTTGGTTCTTC. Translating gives CASSPGPSWFF.

The CDR3, as DNA: TGTGCCAGCAGCGACCGGACCCGCTCCTACGAGCAGTACTTC. Protein: CASSDRTRSYEQYF. V usage is TRBV7-9 and J usage is TRBJ2-7, with D hard to call. This CDR3 contains 14 residues. Germline V CDR1 and CDR2: SEHNR, FQNEAQ (reference sequence). Between the trimmed V and J ends, which lost 5 bases and 0 bases, there was a span of 11 bases.